These 21 T cell receptor beta chains were sequenced from one sample in a study of blood T cells in healthy people across ages. A J-beta primer mix and a sample-barcoded 5' primer were used in a second PCR of roughly 6 to 11 cycles. TCRdb re-called the 5' RACE reads through MiXCR, storing one row per CDR3 protein. The profile covers approximately 2,000,000 distinct CDR3 sequences, with about two fifths appearing a single time and more than 20% taken by the ten largest. Sequencing used blood. The receptors were gathered from a human donor in good health.

Turning to this clonotype: The junction departs from germline at one end; a sequencing error may be responsible. The chain joins TRBV10-3 to TRBJ2-1, with D uncertain. Germline V CDR1 and CDR2: ENHRY, SYGVKD. This CDR3 is 16 amino acids long. The DNA for the CDR3 is TGTGCCATCAGTTTTGTAACGGCCAGCTCCCACAATGAGCAGTTCTTC. Its protein product is CAISFVTASSHNEQFF.

This clonotype was detected only a few times. This chain uses TRBV12-3 or TRBV12-4 with TRBJ2-1; 7 positions match TRBD2. The trim removed 4 bases at V and 7 bases at J, leaving 10 bases unmatched. CDR3 size: 15 residues. CDR3 nucleotide sequence: TGTGCCAGCAGTTGGACAAGCGGGGCATTTAATGAGCAGTTCTTC. It encodes CASSWTSGAFNEQFF.

This chain links TRBV20-1 with TRBJ2-5; no clear D. The germline V gene has CDR1 DFQATT and CDR2 SNEGSKA (reference sequence). This CDR3 is built from 15 residues. Trimming shortened V by 0 bases and J by 1 base, and 12 bases separated the two germline ends. As DNA, the CDR3 is TGCAGTGCTAGAGATAGGTCGCAGGTCCAAGAGACCCAGTACTTC. Translated: CSARDRSQVQETQYF.

CDR3 region: CASSHTGQGETTNEKLFF. The CDR3 nucleotides read TGTGCCAGCAGCCATACGGGACAGGGGGAAACAACTAATGAAAAACTGTTTTTT. This sequence joins TRBV4-2 and TRBJ1-4; 11 bases map to TRBD1. Germline V gene lookup returns CDR1 LGHNA and CDR2 YNFKEQ. The CDR3 is made up of 18 amino acids. The ends lost 3 bases at V and 0 bases at J; junction bases unmatched: 6.

CDR3: CASSYSRWGNIQYF. The CDR3 bases are TGTGCCAGCAGTTACTCTCGGTGGGGAAACATTCAGTACTTC. This chain uses TRBV6-2 or TRBV6-3 with TRBJ2-4; D uncertain. Germline V gene lookup returns CDR1 MNHEY and CDR2 SVGEGT. The CDR3 runs 14 residues. Deletions cut 0 bases from V and 6 bases from J, with 9 bases between.

This clonotype came up a few times. The CDR3, as DNA: TGTGCCAGCAGCCCCCTCGGGGGGGTATACAATGAGCAGTTCTTC. Its protein is CASSPLGGVYNEQFF. The chain couples TRBV11-2 to TRBJ2-1; 8 bases match TRBD2. This CDR3 has 15 residues. Germline V lookup: CDR1 SGHAT, CDR2 FQNNGV. Trimming took 5 bases from V and 4 from J; bases not matched to a gene: 7.

The chain recombines TRBV29-1 with TRBJ2-5, with 10 bases lining up with TRBD1. The ends lost 1 base at V and 1 base at J; junction bases unmatched: 3. CDR3 length equals 15 residues. Germline values: CDR1 SQVTM, CDR2 ANQGSEA. The CDR3 here is CSVEGGQGGQETQYF. The CDR3, as DNA: TGCAGCGTTGAAGGAGGACAGGGGGGCCAAGAGACCCAGTACTTC.

V is TRBV4-3 and J is TRBJ1-2; the D is unclear. The V gene lost 1 base and the J gene lost 8 bases, with 14 bases spanning the gap. Germline V CDR1 and CDR2: LGHNA, YSLEER. This CDR3 contains 14 residues. The CDR3 bases are TGCGCCAGCAGCCAAGGCGCAAGGGCTGGAGGCTACACCTTC. As protein: CASSQGARAGGYTF.

V and J are TRBV29-1 and TRBJ1-1; D is perhaps TRBD1 (6 bases). The V gene lost 6 bases and the J gene lost 10 bases, with 15 bases spanning the gap. The CDR3 length is 11 residues. Germline loops: CDR1 SQVTM, CDR2 ANQGSEA. CDR3 residues: CSVALQGIAFF. The CDR3 DNA sequence: TGCAGCGTGGCCCTACAGGGCATAGCTTTCTTT.

Comment on this clonotype: The junction and the germline gene differ at one end; a read error may be behind it. The CDR3: CAGSPPGLAGSDTQYF. For the CDR3, the DNA is TGCGCCGGCAGCCCTCCCGGACTAGCGGGGTCAGATACGCAGTATTTT. The gene calls are TRBV4-1 and TRBJ2-3; 12 bases match TRBD2. CDR3 length: 16 amino acids. Germline CDR1 MGHRA, CDR2 YSYEKL.

The V gene is TRBV7-9, the J gene TRBJ1-1, with D unresolved. The germline V gene has CDR1 SEHNR and CDR2 FQNEAQ (reference sequence). Trimming shortened V by 3 bases and J by 1 base, and 12 bases separated the two germline ends. This CDR3 has 15 amino acids. The CDR3 sequence: CASSFGYVQNTEAFF. The CDR3 DNA sequence: TGTGCCAGCAGCTTTGGGTACGTCCAGAACACTGAAGCTTTCTTT.

In its sample, this clonotype was seen many times. A clone one base away is much larger, so this may be a read error. The V call is TRBV2, the J call TRBJ2-7, with 8 bases identical to TRBD1. The junction had 5 bases not matched to a gene; V was cut back by 8 bases and J by 5 bases. The germline V gene encodes CDR1 SNHLY and CDR2 FYNNEI. This CDR3 contains 12 residues. The CDR3 bases are TGTGCCAGCCGGACAGGGAGCAACGAGCAGTACTTC. This codes for CASRTGSNEQYF.

The genes are TRBV29-1 and TRBJ2-1, with D possibly TRBD1 on 5 matching bases. The germline CDR1 and CDR2 sequences are SQVTM and ANQGSEA. Trimming pared 4 bases from V and 10 bases from J, leaving 11 bases between. CDR3 size: 11 residues. CDR3 in amino acids: CSVVRGSEQFF. CDR3 in DNA: TGCAGCGTTGTAAGGGGAAGCGAGCAGTTCTTC.

The chain recombines TRBV10-3 with TRBJ2-1; 9 bases are shared with TRBD1. After removal of 0 bases from V and 6 bases from J, the junction contained 6 bases not matched to a gene. The CDR3 is 16 residues long. CDR1 is ENHRY and CDR2 is SYGVKD in the germline V gene. The CDR3 region has the DNA TGTGCCATCAGTGAGTCTGGGACAGGGTCTAGCAATGAGCAGTTCTTC. Translating gives CAISESGTGSSNEQFF.

V and J are TRBV7-2 and TRBJ1-2; perhaps TRBD1 as D (6 bases). From germline, CDR1 is SGHTA and CDR2 FQGNSA. This CDR3 has 16 amino acids. Trimming cost V 1 base and J 2 bases, with 14 bases left between them. The DNA of the CDR3 is TGTGCCAGCAGCTTAGAGGGGACACCTATAAACTATGGCTACACCTTC. The encoded protein is CASSLEGTPINYGYTF.

The rearrangement uses TRBV5-1 and TRBJ2-3, with D possibly matching TRBD2 (6 bases). Between the trimmed V and J ends, which lost 0 bases and 5 bases, there was a span of 13 bases. The CDR3 runs to 15 residues. Per germline, CDR1 SGHRS and CDR2 YFSETQ. The CDR3 spells CASSLATAGLDTQYF. The CDR3 DNA reads TGCGCCAGCAGCTTGGCCACCGCGGGGTTAGATACGCAGTATTTT. The whole variable domain, filled in from reference TRBV5-1 and TRBJ2-3, reads KAGVTQTPRYLIKTRGQQVTLSCSPISGHRSVSWYQQTPGQGLQFLFEYFSETQRNKGNFPGRFSGRQFSNSRSEMNVSTLELGDSALYLCASSLATAGLDTQYFGPGTRLTVL.

The rearrangement uses TRBV4-1 and TRBJ2-5, with 9 bases aligning to TRBD1. Germline V gene lookup returns CDR1 MGHRA and CDR2 YSYEKL. V gave up 4 bases and J gave up 7 bases; unmatched junction bases: 13. The CDR3 extends over 16 amino acids. The CDR3 DNA is TGCGCCAGCAGCCGGACGGACAGGGGTAATAGAGGGACCCAGTACTTC. Its translation is CASSRTDRGNRGTQYF.

In its sample, this clonotype was seen a few times. Germline is not matched at one junction end, which may reflect a read error. CDR3 loop: CASSQATSDTDTRYF. The CDR3 DNA reads TGCGCCAGCAGCCAGGCGACTAGCGACACAGATACGCGGTATTTT. The rearrangement uses TRBV4-3 and TRBJ2-3, with 8 bases identical to TRBD2. Germline values: CDR1 LGHNA, CDR2 YSLEER. This CDR3 comprises 15 residues.

This chain uses TRBV5-1 with TRBJ2-1; no clear D. This CDR3 region has 14 residues. Germline lookup yields CDR1 SGHRS and CDR2 YFSETQ. V lost 7 bases, J lost 4 bases, and 15 bases lay in between. The CDR3 DNA sequence: TGCGCCAGCGTTCCCGTACCAGCTTACAATGAGCAGTTCTTC. Translation: CASVPVPAYNEQFF.

This clonotype turned up a few times. An end of the junction differs from the germline gene, which may be a read error. The J gene is TRBJ2-1, the V gene TRBV3-1; 8 bases map to TRBD2. CDR1 and CDR2 from the germline V gene are LGHDT and YNNKEL (reference sequence). The CDR3 has 15 residues. As DNA, the CDR3 is TGTGCCAGCAGACAAGCGATAGCGGGGTCGGATGAGCAGTTCTTC. This codes for CASRQAIAGSDEQFF.

There are a few counts of this clonotype. The chain joins TRBV20-1 to TRBJ2-5, with 9 bases lining up with TRBD1. The CDR3 has 12 residues. Germline values: CDR1 DFQATT, CDR2 SNEGSKA (reference sequence). CDR3 region: CSEQGAGETQYF. DNA of the CDR3: TGCAGCGAACAGGGGGCAGGGGAGACCCAGTACTTC.